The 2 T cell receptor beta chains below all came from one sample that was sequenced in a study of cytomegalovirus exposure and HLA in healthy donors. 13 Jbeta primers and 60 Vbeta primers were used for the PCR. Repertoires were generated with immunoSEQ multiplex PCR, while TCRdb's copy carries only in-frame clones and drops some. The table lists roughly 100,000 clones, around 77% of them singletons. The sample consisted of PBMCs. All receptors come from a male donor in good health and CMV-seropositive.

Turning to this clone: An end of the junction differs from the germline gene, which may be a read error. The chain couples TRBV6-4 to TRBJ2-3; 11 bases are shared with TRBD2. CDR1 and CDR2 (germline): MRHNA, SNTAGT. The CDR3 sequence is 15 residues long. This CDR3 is CASSRLAGSTDTQYF. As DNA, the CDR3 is TGTGCCAGCAGTAGACTAGCGGGAAGCACGGATACGCAGTATTTT.

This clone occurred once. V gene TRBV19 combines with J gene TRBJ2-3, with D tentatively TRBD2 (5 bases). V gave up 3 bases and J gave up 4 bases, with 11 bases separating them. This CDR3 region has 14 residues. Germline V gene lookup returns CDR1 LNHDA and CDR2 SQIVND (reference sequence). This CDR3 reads CASSMRARADTQYF. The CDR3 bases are TGTGCCAGTAGTATGCGGGCCCGGGCAGATACGCAGTATTTT. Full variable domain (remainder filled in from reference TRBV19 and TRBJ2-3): DGGITQSPKYLFRKEGQNVTLSCEQNLNHDAMYWYRQDPGQGLRLIYYSQIVNDFQKGDIAEGYSVSREKKESFPLTVTSAQKNPTAFYLCASSMRARADTQYFGPGTRLTVL.